The T cell receptor (beta chain) described here comes from a study of control samples from healthy donors and cancer patients. Here immunoSEQ multiplex PCR was the method, and the copy in TCRdb shows in-frame clones only, minus some. The repertoire holds 80,000 to 100,000 clones, with about 90% as singletons. Germline V lookup: CDR1 LNHDA, CDR2 SQIVND (reference sequence). The V gene lost 5 bases and the J gene lost 6 bases, with 20 bases spanning the gap. CDR3 length: 17 amino acids. The V gene is TRBV19, the J gene TRBJ1-6; no firm D call. The receptor was isolated from a man between 25 and 39 years old in good health. Source material: blood. CDR3 in amino acids: CASSAGPLADGNSPLHF. The CDR3 DNA reads TGTGCCAGTAGTGCCGGACCTTTAGCGGATGGTAATTCACCCCTCCACTTT.